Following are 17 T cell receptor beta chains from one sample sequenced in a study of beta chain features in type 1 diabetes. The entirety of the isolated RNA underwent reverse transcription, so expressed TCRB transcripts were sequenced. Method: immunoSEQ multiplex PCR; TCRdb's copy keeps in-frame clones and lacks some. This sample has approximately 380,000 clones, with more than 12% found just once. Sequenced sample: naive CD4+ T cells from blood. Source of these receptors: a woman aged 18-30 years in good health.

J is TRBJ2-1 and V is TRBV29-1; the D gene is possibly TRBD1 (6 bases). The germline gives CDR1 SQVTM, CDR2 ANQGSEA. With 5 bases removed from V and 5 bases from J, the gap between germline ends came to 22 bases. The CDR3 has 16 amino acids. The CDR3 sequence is CSVSDRTPLQDNEQFF. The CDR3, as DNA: TGCAGCGTTTCCGACAGGACTCCTCTTCAGGACAATGAGCAGTTCTTC.

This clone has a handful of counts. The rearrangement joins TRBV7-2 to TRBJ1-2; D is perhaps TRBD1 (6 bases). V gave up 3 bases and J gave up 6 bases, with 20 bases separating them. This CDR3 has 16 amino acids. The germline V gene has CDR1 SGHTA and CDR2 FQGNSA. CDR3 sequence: CASSFDARGYRDGYTF. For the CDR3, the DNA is TGTGCCAGCAGCTTCGATGCCAGGGGATATCGAGATGGCTACACCTTC. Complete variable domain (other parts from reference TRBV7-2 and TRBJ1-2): GAGVSQSPSNKVTEKGKDVELRCDPISGHTALYWYRQSLGQGLEFLIYFQGNSAPDKSGLPSDRFSAERTGGSVSTLTIQRTQQEDSAVYLCASSFDARGYRDGYTFGSGTRLTVV.

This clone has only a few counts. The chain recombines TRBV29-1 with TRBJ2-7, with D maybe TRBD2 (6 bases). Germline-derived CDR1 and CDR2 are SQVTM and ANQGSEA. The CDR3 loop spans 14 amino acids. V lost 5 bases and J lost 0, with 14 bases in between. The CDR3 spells CSVRGDASSYEQYF. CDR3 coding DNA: TGCAGCGTTCGCGGGGACGCCAGCTCCTACGAGCAGTACTTC.

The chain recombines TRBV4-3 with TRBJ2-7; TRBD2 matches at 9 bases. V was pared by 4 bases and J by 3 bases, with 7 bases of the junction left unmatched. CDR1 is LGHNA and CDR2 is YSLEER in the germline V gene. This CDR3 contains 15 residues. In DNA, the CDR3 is TGCGCCAGCAGCCCCTCCCTAGCGGGGTTCTACGAGCAGTACTTC. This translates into CASSPSLAGFYEQYF.

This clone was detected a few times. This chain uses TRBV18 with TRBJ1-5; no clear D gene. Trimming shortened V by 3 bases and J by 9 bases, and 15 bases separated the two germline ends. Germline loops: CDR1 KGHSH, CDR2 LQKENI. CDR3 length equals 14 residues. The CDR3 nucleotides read TGTGCCAGCTCACCGCTGCGGGAAGGGCGGCCCCAGCATTTT. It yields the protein CASSPLREGRPQHF.

Here the CDR3 reads CASSFFFRTSGRIYNEQFF. DNA of the CDR3: TGTGCCAGCAGTTTTTTCTTCCGCACTAGCGGGAGGATATACAATGAGCAGTTCTTC. The chain uses TRBV28 and TRBJ2-1, with 12 bases that match TRBD2. Germline values: CDR1 MDHEN, CDR2 SYDVKM. This CDR3 region has 19 residues. The trim removed 3 bases at V and 4 bases at J, leaving 13 bases unmatched.

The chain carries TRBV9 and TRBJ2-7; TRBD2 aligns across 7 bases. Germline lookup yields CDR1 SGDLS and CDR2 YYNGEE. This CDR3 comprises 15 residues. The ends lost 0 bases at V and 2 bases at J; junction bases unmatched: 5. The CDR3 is CASSVAPREPYEQYF. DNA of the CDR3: TGTGCCAGCAGCGTAGCTCCGCGGGAGCCCTACGAGCAGTACTTC. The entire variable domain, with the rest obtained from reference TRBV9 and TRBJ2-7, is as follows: DSGVTQTPKHLITATGQRVTLRCSPRSGDLSVYWYQQSLDQGLQFLIQYYNGEERAKGNILERFSAQQFPDLHSELNLSSLELGDSALYFCASSVAPREPYEQYFGPGTRLTVT.

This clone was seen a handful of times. The CDR3, as DNA: TGTGCCAGCAGCTTAAGAGGGTTTGAGCCCCAGCATTTT. Translating it yields CASSLRGFEPQHF. The rearrangement uses TRBV7-9 and TRBJ1-5; D is undetermined. The ends were cut back, 2 bases at V and 8 bases at J, with 10 bases in the middle. The CDR3 loop spans 13 amino acids. Germline lookup yields CDR1 SEHNR and CDR2 FQNEAQ (reference sequence). Based on the CDR3 plus reference TRBV7-9 and TRBJ1-5, the full variable domain is DTGVSQNPRHKITKRGQNVTFRCDPISEHNRLYWYRQTLGQGPEFLTYFQNEAQLEKSRLLSDRFSAERPKGSFSTLEIQRTEQGDSAMYLCASSLRGFEPQHFGDGTRLSIL.

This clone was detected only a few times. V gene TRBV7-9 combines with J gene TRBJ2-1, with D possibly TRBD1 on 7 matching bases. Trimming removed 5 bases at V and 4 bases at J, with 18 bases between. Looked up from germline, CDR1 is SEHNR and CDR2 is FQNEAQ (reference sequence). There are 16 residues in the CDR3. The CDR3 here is CASSKAEGTVYNEQFF. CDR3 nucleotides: TGTGCCAGCAGCAAAGCGGAGGGGACAGTATACAATGAGCAGTTCTTC.

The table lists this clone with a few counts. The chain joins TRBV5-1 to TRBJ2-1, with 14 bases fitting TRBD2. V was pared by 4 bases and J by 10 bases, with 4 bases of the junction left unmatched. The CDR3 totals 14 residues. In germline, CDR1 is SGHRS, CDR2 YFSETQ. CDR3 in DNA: TGCGCCAGCAGCCCTGGGACTAGCGGGAGAGAGCAGTTCTTC. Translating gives CASSPGTSGREQFF. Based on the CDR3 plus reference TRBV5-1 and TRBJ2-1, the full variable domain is KAGVTQTPRYLIKTRGQQVTLSCSPISGHRSVSWYQQTPGQGLQFLFEYFSETQRNKGNFPGRFSGRQFSNSRSEMNVSTLELGDSALYLCASSPGTSGREQFFGPGTRLTVL.

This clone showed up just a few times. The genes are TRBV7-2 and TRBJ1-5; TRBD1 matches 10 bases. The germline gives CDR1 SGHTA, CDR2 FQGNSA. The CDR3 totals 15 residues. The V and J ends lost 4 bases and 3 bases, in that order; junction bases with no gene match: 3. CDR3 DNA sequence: TGTGCCAGCAGCTGGGACAGGGGTTACAATCAGCCCCAGCATTTT. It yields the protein CASSWDRGYNQPQHF.

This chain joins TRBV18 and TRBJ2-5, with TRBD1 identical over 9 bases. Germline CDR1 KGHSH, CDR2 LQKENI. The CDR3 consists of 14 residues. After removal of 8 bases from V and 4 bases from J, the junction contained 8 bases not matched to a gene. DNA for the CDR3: TGTGCCAGCGCAGGACAGGGGCTCTCAGAGACCCAGTACTTC. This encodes CASAGQGLSETQYF. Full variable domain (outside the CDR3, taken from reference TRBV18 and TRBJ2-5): NAGVMQNPRHLVRRRGQEARLRCSPMKGHSHVYWYRQLPEEGLKFMVYLQKENIIDESGMPKERFSAEFPKEGPSILRIQQVVRGDSAAYFCASAGQGLSETQYFGPGTRLLVL.

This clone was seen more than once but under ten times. The CDR3 spells CASSPGASSYEQYF. For the CDR3, the DNA is TGTGCCAGCTCACCGGGGGCAAGCTCCTACGAGCAGTACTTC. This sequence joins TRBV18 and TRBJ2-7; TRBD1 might be the D (6 bases). Trimming took off 3 bases at V and 0 bases at J, with 9 bases between the two ends. Germline V CDR1 and CDR2: KGHSH, LQKENI. The CDR3 covers 14 residues.

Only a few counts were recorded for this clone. This CDR3 is CASSWGTGGRTYEQYF. Written as DNA, the CDR3 is TGTGCCAGCAGCTGGGGAACAGGGGGCAGAACCTACGAGCAGTACTTC. This rearrangement joins TRBV7-2 to TRBJ2-7, with 9 bases lining up with TRBD1. V dropped 4 bases and J dropped 2; count of bases not matched to a gene: 9. The CDR3 length is 16 residues. Germline loops: CDR1 SGHTA, CDR2 FQGNSA.

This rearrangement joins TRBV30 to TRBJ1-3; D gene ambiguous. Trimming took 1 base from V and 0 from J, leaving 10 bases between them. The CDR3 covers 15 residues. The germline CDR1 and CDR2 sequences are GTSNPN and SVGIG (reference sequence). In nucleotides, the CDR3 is TGTGCCTGGAGTGGAACAGACATCTCTGGAAACACCATATATTTT. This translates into CAWSGTDISGNTIYF.

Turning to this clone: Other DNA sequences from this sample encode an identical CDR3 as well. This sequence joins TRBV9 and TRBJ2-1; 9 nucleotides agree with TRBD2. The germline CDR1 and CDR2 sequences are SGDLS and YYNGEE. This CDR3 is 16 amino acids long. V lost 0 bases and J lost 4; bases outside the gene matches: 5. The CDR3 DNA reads TGTGCCAGCAGCGTAGTTAGCGGGAGTTCGTACAATGAGCAGTTCTTC. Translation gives CASSVVSGSSYNEQFF.

This CDR3 reads CAWTSTALGRAFF. The CDR3 DNA is TGTGCCTGGACAAGTACAGCCCTCGGGAGGGCTTTCTTT. The gene calls are TRBV30 and TRBJ1-1; no clear D gene. The V end lost 4 bases, the J end lost 11 bases, and 20 bases lay between the germline ends. CDR3 length: 13 amino acids. The germline gives CDR1 GTSNPN, CDR2 SVGIG (reference sequence).